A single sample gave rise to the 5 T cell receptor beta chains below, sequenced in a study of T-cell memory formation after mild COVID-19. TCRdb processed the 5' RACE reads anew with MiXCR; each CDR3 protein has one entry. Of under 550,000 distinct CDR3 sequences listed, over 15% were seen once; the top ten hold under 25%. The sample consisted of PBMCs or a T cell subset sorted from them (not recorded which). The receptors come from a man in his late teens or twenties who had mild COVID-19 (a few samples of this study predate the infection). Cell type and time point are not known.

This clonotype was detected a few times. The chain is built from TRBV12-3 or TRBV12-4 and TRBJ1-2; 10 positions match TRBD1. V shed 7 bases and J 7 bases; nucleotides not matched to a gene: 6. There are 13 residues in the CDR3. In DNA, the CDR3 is TGTGCCAGCATGACGGACAGGGGGTTTGGCTACACCTTC. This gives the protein CASMTDRGFGYTF.

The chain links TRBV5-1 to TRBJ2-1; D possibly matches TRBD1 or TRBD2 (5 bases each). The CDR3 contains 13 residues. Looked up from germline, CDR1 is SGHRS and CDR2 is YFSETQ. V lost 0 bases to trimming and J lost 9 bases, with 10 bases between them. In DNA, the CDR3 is TGCGCCAGCAGCTTGGACCGGGGCGCTGAGCAGTTCTTC. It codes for CASSLDRGAEQFF.

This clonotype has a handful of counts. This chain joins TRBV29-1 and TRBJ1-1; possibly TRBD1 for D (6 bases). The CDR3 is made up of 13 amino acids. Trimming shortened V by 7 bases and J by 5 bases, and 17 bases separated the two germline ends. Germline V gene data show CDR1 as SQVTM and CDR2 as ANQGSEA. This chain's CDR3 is CSGVPQGGTEAFF. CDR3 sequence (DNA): TGCAGCGGGGTTCCACAGGGTGGTACTGAAGCTTTCTTT.

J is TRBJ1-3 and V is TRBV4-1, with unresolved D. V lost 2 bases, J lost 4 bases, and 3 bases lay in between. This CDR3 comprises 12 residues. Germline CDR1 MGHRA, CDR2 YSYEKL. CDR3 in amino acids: CASSQLGNTIYF. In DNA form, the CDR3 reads TGCGCCAGCAGCCAACTCGGAAACACCATATATTTT.

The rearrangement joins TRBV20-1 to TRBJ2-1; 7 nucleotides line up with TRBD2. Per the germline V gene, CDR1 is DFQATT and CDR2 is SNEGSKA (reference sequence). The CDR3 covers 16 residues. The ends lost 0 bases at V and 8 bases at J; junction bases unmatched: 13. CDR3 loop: CSARDGPGLSIDEQFF. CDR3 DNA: TGCAGTGCTAGAGATGGCCCGGGACTAAGTATCGATGAGCAGTTCTTC.